Below are 2 T cell receptor beta chains sequenced from a single sample in a study of cytomegalovirus exposure and HLA in healthy donors (TCRdb year 2017). The library was obtained by the immunoSEQ multiplex PCR assay. The multiplex PCR relied on a mix of 60 forward primers for TCR Vbeta segments and 13 reverse primers for TCR Jbeta segments. Sourced from immuneACCESS, this table was stored by TCRdb with only in-frame sequences that have V and J called. A share of the clones is absent; for the studies checked, an unresolved V gene accounts for under half, and the remainder has no known explanation. This sample gives 120,000 or so clones in total; roughly two thirds of them show up just once. The ten largest clones add up to about 1.6% of the sample. The specimen was PBMCs. Receptors originate from a young man in good health and CMV-seropositive.

This rearrangement joins TRBV5-1 to TRBJ2-1, with 13 bases matching TRBD2. CDR3 length: 17 residues. CDR1 and CDR2 (germline): SGHRS, YFSETQ. The V and J ends lost 4 bases and 7 bases, in that order; junction bases with no gene match: 11. For the CDR3, the DNA is TGCGCCAGCAGCGACCCCATACTAGCGGGAGGGGTGAATGAGCAGTTCTTC. Protein: CASSDPILAGGVNEQFF.

This chain links TRBV27 with TRBJ1-5; 8 nucleotides align to TRBD1. The CDR3 contains 15 residues. V trimming: 5 bases; J trimming: 3 bases; junction bases outside the gene matches: 6. Germline CDR1 reads MNHEY; CDR2 reads SMNVEV (reference sequence). This CDR3 is CASSISTGANQPQHF. DNA of the CDR3: TGTGCCAGCAGTATTTCGACAGGGGCCAATCAGCCCCAGCATTTT.